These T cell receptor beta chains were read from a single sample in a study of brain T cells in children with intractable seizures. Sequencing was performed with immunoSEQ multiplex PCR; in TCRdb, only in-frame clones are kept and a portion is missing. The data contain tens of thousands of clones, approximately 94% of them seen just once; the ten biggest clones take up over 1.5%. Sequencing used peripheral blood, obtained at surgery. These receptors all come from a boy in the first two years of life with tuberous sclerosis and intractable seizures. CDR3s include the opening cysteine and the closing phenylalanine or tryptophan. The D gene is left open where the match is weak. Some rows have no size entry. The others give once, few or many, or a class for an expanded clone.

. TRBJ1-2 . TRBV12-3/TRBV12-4 TGTGCCAGCAGTTCGACAGTTGCCTATGGCTACACCTTC CASSSTVAYGYTF
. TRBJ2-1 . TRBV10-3 TGTGCCATCAGTGCCAGATGGGAGAGGGATAATGAGCAGTTCTTC CAISARWERDNEQFF
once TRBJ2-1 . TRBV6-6 TGTGCCAGCAGTCATAGGCCGGGGACAGGTTCGGGGGGTGAGCAGTTCTTC CASSHRPGTGSGGEQFF
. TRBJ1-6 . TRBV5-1 TGCGCCAGCAGCTTGAGTGCCACCGGATCACCCCTCCACTTT CASSLSATGSPLHF
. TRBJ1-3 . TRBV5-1 TGCGCCAGCAGCTTGTGGGGTAGCTCTGGAAACACCATATATTTT CASSLWGSSGNTIYF
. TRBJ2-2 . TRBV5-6 TGTGCCAGCAGCGTAACAGGGATAACCGGGGAGCTGTTTTTT CASSVTGITGELFF
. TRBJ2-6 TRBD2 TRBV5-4 TGTGCCAGCAGCTTGTCGGGGGGGCTGGGGGCCAACGTCCTGACTTTC CASSLSGGLGANVLTF
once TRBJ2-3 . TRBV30 TGTGCCTGCAGGGGGGTTGGAGATACGCAGTATTTT CACRGVGDTQYF
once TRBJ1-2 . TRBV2 TGTGCCAGCAGTGGCGAGAACGACCATAACTATGGCTACACCTTC CASSGENDHNYGYTF
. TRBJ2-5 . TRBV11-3 TGTGCCAGCAGCGCCTCCGGGACGGTCCAAGAGACCCAGTACTTC CASSASGTVQETQYF
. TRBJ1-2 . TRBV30 TGTGCCTGGAGTGTTTTATCGGGGACCGGCTACACCTTC CAWSVLSGTGYTF
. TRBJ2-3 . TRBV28 TGTGCCAGCAGCAACCAAGGGGTTGGTACAGATACGCAGTATTTT CASSNQGVGTDTQYF
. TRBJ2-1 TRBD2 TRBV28 TGTGCCAGCAGGTCCATACTAGCGGAGTATAACAATGAGCAGTTCTTC CASRSILAEYNNEQFF
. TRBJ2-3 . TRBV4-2 TGTGCCAGCAGCCAAGTGGGTACTTTAAGCACAGATACGCAGTATTTT CASSQVGTLSTDTQYF
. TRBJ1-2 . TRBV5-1 TGCGCCAGCAGCTTGGACGGCCCTAACTATGGCTACACCTTC CASSLDGPNYGYTF
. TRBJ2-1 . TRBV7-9 TGTGCCAGCAGCCCCCTTGCCCGGGGCGCAAAGGCCAATGAGCAGTTCTTC CASSPLARGAKANEQFF
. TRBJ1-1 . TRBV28 TGTGCCAGCACCCCTCTGGGGACTGAAGCTTTCTTT CASTPLGTEAFF
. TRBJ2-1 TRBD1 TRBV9 TGTGCCAGCAGCGCCCAAGGGACAGGGCTAAACAATGAGCAGTTCTTC CASSAQGTGLNNEQFF
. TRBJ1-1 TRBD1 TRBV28 TGTGCCAGCAGTTCAGTCCGCAGGGGGATAAACACTGAAGCTTTCTTT CASSSVRRGINTEAFF
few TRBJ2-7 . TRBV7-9 TGTGCCAGCAGCTTAGCCTCGTTGGGGGCCGAGCAGTACTTC CASSLASLGAEQYF
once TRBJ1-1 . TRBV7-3 TGTGCCAGCAGCTTAGAGGGGGAGGACACTGAAGCTTTCTTT CASSLEGEDTEAFF
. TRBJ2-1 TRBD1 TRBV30 TGTGCCTGGAGTTTCCAGGGGGCTACCTACAATGAGCAGTTCTTC CAWSFQGATYNEQFF
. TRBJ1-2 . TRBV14 TGTGCCAGCAGCCAAGAATTGCGGGGCGCGGGCTACACCTTC CASSQELRGAGYTF
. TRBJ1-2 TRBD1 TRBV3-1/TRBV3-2 TGTGCCAGCAGCCAAGGGTCTTCACCGGGACAGCGCTATGGCTACACCTTC CASSQGSSPGQRYGYTF
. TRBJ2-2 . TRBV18 TGTGCCAGCTCACCTGGACAAAACACCGGGGAGCTGTTTTTT CASSPGQNTGELFF
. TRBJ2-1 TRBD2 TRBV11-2 TGTGCCAGCAGCTTAGCAGCGGGAGGACACAATGAGCAGTTCTTC CASSLAAGGHNEQFF
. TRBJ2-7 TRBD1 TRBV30 TGTGCCTGGAGAGCGACAGGGGCATACGAGCAGTACTTC CAWRATGAYEQYF
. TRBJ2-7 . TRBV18 TGTGCCAGCTCGCCGGGACCCGCGAAGGCCGAGCAGTACTTC CASSPGPAKAEQYF
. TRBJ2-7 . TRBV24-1 TGTGCCACCAGTGATTTGTCTTACGAGCAGTACTTC CATSDLSYEQYF
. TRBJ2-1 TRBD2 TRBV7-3 TGTGCCAGCAGCTCTGCTGGGGGGGGAAATGAGCAGTTCTTC CASSSAGGGNEQFF
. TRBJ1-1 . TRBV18 TGTGCCAGCTCACTCCCTTTGTCTGGGATGAACACTGAAGCTTTCTTT CASSLPLSGMNTEAFF
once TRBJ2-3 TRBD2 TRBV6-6 TGTGCCAGCAGTTCCTACCCTAGCGGGGGGACAGATACGCAGTATTTT CASSSYPSGGTDTQYF
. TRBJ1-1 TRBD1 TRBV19 TGTGCCAGTAGTATCCTTTCAGGGGGCGTCACTGAAGCTTTCTTT CASSILSGGVTEAFF
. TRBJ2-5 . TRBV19 TGTGCCAGTAGTTCGGGACATGAGTACCAAGAGACCCAGTACTTC CASSSGHEYQETQYF
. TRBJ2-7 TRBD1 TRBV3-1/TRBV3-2 TGTGCCAGCAGCCGGACAGGGGGCTCTTACGAGCAGTACTTC CASSRTGGSYEQYF
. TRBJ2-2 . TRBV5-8 TGTGCCAGCAGCTCGACGGAATTTCACACCGGGGAGCTGTTTTTT CASSSTEFHTGELFF
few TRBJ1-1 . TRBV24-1 TGTGCCACCAGAACTCAGCTCCTTTATGAAGCTTTCTTT CATRTQLLYEAFF
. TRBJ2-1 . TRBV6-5 TGTGCCAGCAGCCTCCGGGGGCACAATGAGCAGTTCTTC CASSLRGHNEQFF
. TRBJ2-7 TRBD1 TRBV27 TGTGCCAGCGGCAGGGGGATATACGAGCAGTACTTC CASGRGIYEQYF
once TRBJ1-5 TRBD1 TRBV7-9 TGTGCCAGCAGCTTGGGACAGGGCAATCAGCCCCAGCATTTT CASSLGQGNQPQHF
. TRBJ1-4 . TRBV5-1 TGCGCCAGCAGCTTGGGAGGGACGGGTGAAAAACTGTTTTTT CASSLGGTGEKLFF
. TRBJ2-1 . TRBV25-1 TGTGCCAGCAGTGAAGACTACACCTCCTACAATGAGCAGTTCTTC CASSEDYTSYNEQFF
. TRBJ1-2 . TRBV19 TGTGCCAGTACGATGGGGAGCTATGGCTACACCTTC CASTMGSYGYTF
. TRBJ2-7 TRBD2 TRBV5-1 TGCGCCAGCAGCATCGGGACTAGCGGGAACTACGAGCAGTACTTC CASSIGTSGNYEQYF
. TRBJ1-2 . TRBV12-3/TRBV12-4 TGTGCCAGCAGTTTCCGGGACACCTATGGCTACACCTTC CASSFRDTYGYTF
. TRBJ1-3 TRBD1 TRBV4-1 TGCGCCAGCAGCCAACCATTGGACAGGGGTGGAAACACCATATATTTT CASSQPLDRGGNTIYF
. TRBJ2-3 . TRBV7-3 TGTGCCAGCAGCTTCGGTCGGGGGCTCACAGATACGCAGTATTTT CASSFGRGLTDTQYF
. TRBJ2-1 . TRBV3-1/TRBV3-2 TGTGCCAGCAGCCAAGCCGCGGGGCAGTTCTTC CASSQAAGQFF
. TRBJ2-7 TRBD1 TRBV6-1 TGTGCCAGCAGTGAATCCGGGACAGGCCCCTACGAGCAGTACTTC CASSESGTGPYEQYF
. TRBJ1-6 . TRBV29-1 TGCAGCGTTGGGGGAGGGGATTCACCCCTCCACTTT CSVGGGDSPLHF
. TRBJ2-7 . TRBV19 TGTGCCAGTAGTATTATTGCAGGGCAGAACTACGAGCAGTACTTC CASSIIAGQNYEQYF
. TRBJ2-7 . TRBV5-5 TGTGCCAGCAGCCCGGGGCAGACCACCTACGAGCAGTACTTC CASSPGQTTYEQYF
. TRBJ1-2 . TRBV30 TGTGCCTGGAGGGCCGGAAGGGTCTATGGATATGGCTACACCTTC CAWRAGRVYGYGYTF
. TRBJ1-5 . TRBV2 TGTGCCAGCAGTGACCGGGACGGCGGTAAGCCCCAGCATTTT CASSDRDGGKPQHF
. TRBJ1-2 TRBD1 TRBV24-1 TGTGCCACCAGTGATGAACGGACAGGGGGCGATGGCTATGGCTACACCTTC CATSDERTGGDGYGYTF
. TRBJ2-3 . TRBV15 TGTGCCACCAGCAGAGATGAGGTTGGTACGCAGTATTTT CATSRDEVGTQYF
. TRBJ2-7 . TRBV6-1 TGTGCCAGCAGTTCAGCAGCGGACGAGCAGTACTTC CASSSAADEQYF
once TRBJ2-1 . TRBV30 TGTGCCTGGGATGATGGAGGGTCGCGACAGTTCTTC CAWDDGGSRQFF
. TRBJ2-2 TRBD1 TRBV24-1 TGTGCCACCACTTCAGGGGGCACCGGGGAGCTGTTTTTT CATTSGGTGELFF
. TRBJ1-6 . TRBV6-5 TGTGCCAGCAGTTACGAGAGGGTAAATTCACCCCTCCACTTT CASSYERVNSPLHF